This T cell receptor (beta chain) was captured by sequencing in a study of shared clonotypes between healthy human individuals. Overall study findings and caveats: For naive CD4 cells, approximately 4.7% of clonotypes were shared across a few donors.

When replicate PCRs were run on sorted subsets, they used approximately 0.2 ug DNA, about 31,000 T cell genomes. TCRdb's table, derived via immunoSEQ multiplex PCR, lists solely in-frame clones and lacks some. There are some 500,000 clones in the sample; about 96% occur only once, and about 0.06% lies in the top ten. Details on this clone: Its antigen is unknown.

The germline V gene encodes CDR1 MDHEN and CDR2 SYDVKM. The germline V and J ends were trimmed by 6 bases and 2 bases, with 16 bases remaining between them. The CDR3 runs to 15 residues. The clonotype comes from a woman in her thirties in good health. The rearrangement joins TRBV28 to TRBJ1-1; D is undetermined. Source material: naive CD4+ T cells sorted from blood. Subset defined: CD45RA+ positively selected. The CDR3 DNA reads as TGTGCCAGCAGATTGACCCCTCACGGAAACACTGAAGCTTTCTTT. It encodes CASRLTPHGNTEAFF.